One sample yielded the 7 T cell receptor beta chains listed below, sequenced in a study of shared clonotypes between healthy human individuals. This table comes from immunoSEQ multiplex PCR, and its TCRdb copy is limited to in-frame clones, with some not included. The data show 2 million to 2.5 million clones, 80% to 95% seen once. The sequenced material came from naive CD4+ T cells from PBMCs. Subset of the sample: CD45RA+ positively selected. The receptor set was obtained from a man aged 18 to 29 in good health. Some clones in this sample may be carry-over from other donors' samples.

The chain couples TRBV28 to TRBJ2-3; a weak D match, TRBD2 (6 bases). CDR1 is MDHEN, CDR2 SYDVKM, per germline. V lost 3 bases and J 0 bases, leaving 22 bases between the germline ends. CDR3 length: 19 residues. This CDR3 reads CASSFFARRLEPSTDTQYF. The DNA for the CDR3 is TGTGCCAGCAGTTTCTTCGCCCGTCGACTAGAGCCTAGCACAGATACGCAGTATTTT.

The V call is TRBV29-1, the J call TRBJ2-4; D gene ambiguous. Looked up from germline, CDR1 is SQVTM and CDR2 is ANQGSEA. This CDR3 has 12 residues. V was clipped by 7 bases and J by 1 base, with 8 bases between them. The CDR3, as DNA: TGCAGCGCCGAAACCGCCAAAAACATTCAGTACTTC. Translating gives CSAETAKNIQYF. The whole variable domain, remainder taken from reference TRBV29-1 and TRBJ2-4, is SAVISQKPSRDICQRGTSLTIQCQVDSQVTMMFWYRQQPGQSLTLIATANQGSEATYESGFVIDKFPISRPNLTFSTLTVSNMSPEDSSIYLCSAETAKNIQYFGAGTRLSVL.

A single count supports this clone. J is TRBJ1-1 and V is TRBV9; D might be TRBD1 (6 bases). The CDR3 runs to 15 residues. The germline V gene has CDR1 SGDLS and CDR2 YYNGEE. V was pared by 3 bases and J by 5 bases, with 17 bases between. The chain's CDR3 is CASSASTGKVTEAFF. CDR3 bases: TGTGCCAGCAGCGCAAGTACAGGGAAGGTTACTGAAGCTTTCTTT.

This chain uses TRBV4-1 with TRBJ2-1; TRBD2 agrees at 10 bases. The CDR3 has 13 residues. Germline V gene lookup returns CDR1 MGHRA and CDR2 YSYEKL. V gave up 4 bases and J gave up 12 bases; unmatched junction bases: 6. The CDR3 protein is CASSREQREGQFF. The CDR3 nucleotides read TGCGCCAGCAGCCGCGAACAGCGGGAGGGGCAGTTCTTC.

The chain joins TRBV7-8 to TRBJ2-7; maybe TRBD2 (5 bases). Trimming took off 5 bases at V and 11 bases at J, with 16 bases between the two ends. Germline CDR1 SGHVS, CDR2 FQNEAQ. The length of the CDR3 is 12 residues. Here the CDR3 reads CASSIPSGPEYF. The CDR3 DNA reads TGTGCCAGCAGCATACCAAGCGGTCCCGAGTACTTC.

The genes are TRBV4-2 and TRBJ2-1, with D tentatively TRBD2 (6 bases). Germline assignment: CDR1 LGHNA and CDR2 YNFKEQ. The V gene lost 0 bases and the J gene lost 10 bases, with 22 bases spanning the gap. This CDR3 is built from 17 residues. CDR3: CASSQDRQLALPREQFF. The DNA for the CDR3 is TGTGCCAGCAGCCAAGATCGGCAACTAGCCCTCCCCAGGGAGCAGTTCTTC.

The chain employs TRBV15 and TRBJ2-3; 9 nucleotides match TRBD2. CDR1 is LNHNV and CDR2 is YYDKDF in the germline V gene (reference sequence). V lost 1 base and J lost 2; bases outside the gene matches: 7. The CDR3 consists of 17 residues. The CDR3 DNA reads TGTGCCACCAGCAGAGCCGGTTGGACTAGCGCCACAGATACGCAGTATTTT. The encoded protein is CATSRAGWTSATDTQYF.